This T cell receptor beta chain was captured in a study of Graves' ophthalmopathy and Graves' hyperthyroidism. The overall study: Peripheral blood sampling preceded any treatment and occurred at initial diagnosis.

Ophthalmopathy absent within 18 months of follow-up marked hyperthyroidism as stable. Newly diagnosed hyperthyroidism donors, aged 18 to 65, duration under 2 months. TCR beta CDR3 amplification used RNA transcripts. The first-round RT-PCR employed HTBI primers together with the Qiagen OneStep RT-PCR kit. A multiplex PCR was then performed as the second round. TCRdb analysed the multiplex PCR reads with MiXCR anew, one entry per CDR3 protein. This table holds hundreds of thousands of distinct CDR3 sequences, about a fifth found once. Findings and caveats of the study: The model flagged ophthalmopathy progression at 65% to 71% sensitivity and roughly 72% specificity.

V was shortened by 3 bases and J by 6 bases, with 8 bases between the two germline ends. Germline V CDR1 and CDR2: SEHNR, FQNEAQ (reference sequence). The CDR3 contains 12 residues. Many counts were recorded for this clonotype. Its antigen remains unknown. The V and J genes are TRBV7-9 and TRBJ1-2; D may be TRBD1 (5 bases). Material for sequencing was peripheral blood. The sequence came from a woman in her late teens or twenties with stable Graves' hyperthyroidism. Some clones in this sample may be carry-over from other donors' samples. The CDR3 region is CASSFRDHGYTF. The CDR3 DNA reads TGTGCCAGCAGCTTCCGGGACCATGGCTACACCTTC.